The 21 T cell receptor beta chains listed next were all sequenced from one sample in a study of identical twins. TCRdb processed the 5' RACE reads anew with MiXCR; each CDR3 protein has one entry. The table shows hundreds of thousands of distinct CDR3 sequences, with approximately 25% occurring only once. This same sample was also part of a study on T cells expressing NK-cell markers.

The sequencing sample was made of CD4+ T cells sorted from blood. Every receptor here comes from a woman aged 18-29 years in good health.

The chain has TRBV20-1 and TRBJ2-2; D gene ambiguous. Germline V CDR1 and CDR2: DFQATT, SNEGSKA (reference sequence). The CDR3 has 11 amino acids. Trimming removed 6 bases at V and 6 bases at J, with 8 bases between. CDR3 region: CSAPRAGELFF. The CDR3, as DNA: TGCAGTGCCCCCCGTGCCGGGGAGCTGTTTTTT.

The chain carries TRBV10-3 and TRBJ2-4; 11 bases align to TRBD2. CDR1 ENHRY and CDR2 SYGVKD come from the germline V gene. This CDR3 is 18 amino acids long. J was trimmed by 1 base and V by 10 bases; bases with no gene match: 15. The CDR3: CASATLTSSGGAKNIQYF. In nucleotides, the CDR3 is TGTGCCAGCGCCACCCTGACTTCTAGCGGGGGGGCCAAAAACATTCAGTACTTC.

The chain carries TRBV7-2 and TRBJ1-6; D is undetermined. This CDR3 spans 15 amino acids. V lost 2 bases, J lost 4 bases, and 9 bases lay in between. Germline V gene sequence: CDR1 SGHTA, CDR2 FQGNSA. The CDR3 region is CASSLHGLYNSPLHF. For the CDR3, the DNA is TGTGCCAGCAGCTTACACGGCTTGTATAATTCACCCCTCCACTTT.

The sample holds many counts of this clonotype. The chain joins TRBV5-6 to TRBJ1-2; D is possibly TRBD1 (6 bases). Germline CDR1 reads SGHDT; CDR2 reads YYEEEE. The CDR3 contains 14 residues. With 1 base removed from V and 2 bases from J, the gap between germline ends came to 9 bases. CDR3 region: CASSLRGVNYGYTF. The CDR3 DNA reads as TGTGCCAGCAGCTTGAGGGGGGTGAACTATGGCTACACCTTC.

The rearrangement joins TRBV7-8 to TRBJ1-2, with D maybe TRBD1 (6 bases). Germline V gene data show CDR1 as SGHVS and CDR2 as FQNEAQ. This CDR3 contains 13 residues. The V and J ends lost 4 bases and 4 bases respectively, with 10 bases between them. The DNA of the CDR3 is TGTGCCAGCAGCTCAGGACAGTTCTATGGCTACACCTTC. Protein: CASSSGQFYGYTF.

The sample holds a few counts of this clonotype. The rearrangement links TRBV12-3 or TRBV12-4 to TRBJ2-3, with 10 bases matching TRBD1. V was pared by 3 bases and J by 3 bases, with 3 bases of the junction left unmatched. This CDR3 is 15 amino acids long. CDR3 sequence reads: CASSLWDRGTDTQYF. CDR3 DNA sequence: TGTGCCAGCAGTTTGTGGGACAGGGGTACAGATACGCAGTATTTT.

This clonotype was counted only a few times. CDR3 DNA sequence: TGTGCCAGCAGCCAAGATCGGGGACCGTACGAGCAGTACTTC. Translating gives CASSQDRGPYEQYF. The chain couples TRBV3-1 to TRBJ2-7; D assignment may be TRBD1 or TRBD2 (5 bases each). The germline V gene encodes CDR1 LGHDT and CDR2 YNNKEL (reference sequence). V lost 0 bases and J 4 bases, leaving 10 bases between the germline ends. The CDR3 consists of 14 residues.

This clonotype was detected a few times. The chain recombines TRBV6-5 with TRBJ2-2; TRBD2 is a possible D gene (6 bases). With 1 base removed from V and 6 bases from J, the gap between germline ends came to 15 bases. This CDR3 comprises 16 residues. CDR1 MNHEY and CDR2 SVGAGI come from the germline V gene. CDR3 bases: TGTGCCAGCAGTTACTGGCGCCGGGACTTCCCCGGGGAGCTGTTTTTT. Translation gives CASSYWRRDFPGELFF.

This rearrangement joins TRBV12-3 or TRBV12-4 to TRBJ2-7; 8 bases fit TRBD2. Losses at the gene ends were 6 bases for V and 5 bases for J; bases not matched to a gene: 9. CDR3 length: 14 amino acids. Here the CDR3 DNA reads TGTGCCAGCAGACTGGGACTAGTCGGTGACGAGCAGTACTTC. Its protein product is CASRLGLVGDEQYF.

This clonotype has just a few counts. The chain recombines TRBV6-2 or TRBV6-3 with TRBJ2-6; 7 bases map to TRBD1. Germline V gene lookup returns CDR1 MNHEY and CDR2 SVGEGT. After removal of 4 bases from V and 0 bases from J, the junction contained 21 bases not matched to a gene. The CDR3 is 22 residues long. The CDR3 loop reads CASSSSPGVGRGRPSGANVLTF. Here the CDR3 DNA reads TGTGCCAGCAGTTCCTCGCCCGGGGTGGGCAGGGGGAGACCCTCTGGGGCCAACGTCCTGACTTTC.

A few counts support this clonotype. In nucleotides, the CDR3 is TGTGCCAGCAGCCCAAGATTTGGGCCCAGGGAGACCCAGTACTTC. Translated, it gives CASSPRFGPRETQYF. The V gene is TRBV4-2, the J gene TRBJ2-5; no clear D gene. In germline, CDR1 is LGHNA, CDR2 YNFKEQ. V shed 4 bases and J shed 5 bases, with 17 bases lying between them. The CDR3 runs 15 residues.

The gene calls are TRBV9 and TRBJ2-1, with TRBD1 matching over 11 bases. The CDR3 extends over 15 amino acids. The ends lost 3 bases at V and 8 bases at J; junction bases unmatched: 7. Germline V CDR1 and CDR2: SGDLS, YYNGEE. The CDR3 region has the DNA TGTGCCAGCAGCGCCAGGGACAGGGGGACGGATGAGCAGTTCTTC. Translated, it gives CASSARDRGTDEQFF. The complete variable domain, with remaining parts taken from reference TRBV9 and TRBJ2-1, reads DSGVTQTPKHLITATGQRVTLRCSPRSGDLSVYWYQQSLDQGLQFLIQYYNGEERAKGNILERFSAQQFPDLHSELNLSSLELGDSALYFCASSARDRGTDEQFFGPGTRLTVL.

The rearrangement uses TRBV29-1 and TRBJ1-1, with D unresolved. Germline V CDR1 and CDR2: SQVTM, ANQGSEA. The CDR3 totals 11 residues. V was clipped by 7 bases and J by 11 bases, with 17 bases between them. The DNA for the CDR3 is TGCAGCGCCGCTTTAGTTGTGGGGGCTTTCTTT. It encodes CSAALVVGAFF.

This clonotype was seen a handful of times. Here the CDR3 omits its conserved ending phenylalanine or tryptophan, so a read error is the likely source. This chain connects TRBV3-1 to TRBJ2-1; no clear D gene. This CDR3 region has 11 residues. Germline V lookup: CDR1 LGHDT, CDR2 YNNKEL (reference sequence). V lost 0 bases, J lost 12 bases, and 6 bases lay in between. CDR3 DNA sequence: TGTGCCAGCAGCCAAGATCGGCGGCAGTTCCTC. It codes for CASSQDRRQFL.

J is TRBJ2-6 and V is TRBV23-1, with D hard to call. TRBV23-1 is sorted into the ORF group, with uncertain function. CDR3 size: 16 residues. V was pared by 1 base and J by 1 base, with 8 bases between. The CDR3 loop reads CASSQLTTSGANVLTF. The CDR3 DNA follows: TGCGCCAGCAGTCAATTGACGACATCTGGGGCCAACGTCCTGACTTTC.

The chain uses TRBV7-9 and TRBJ2-1; possible D gene TRBD1, 5 bases. CDR3 length: 14 residues. V gave up 11 bases and J gave up 0 bases, with 14 bases separating them. Germline V gene data show CDR1 as SEHNR and CDR2 as FQNEAQ (reference sequence). DNA for the CDR3: TGTGCCGCCGAGAGGACATACTCCTACAATGAGCAGTTCTTC. Protein: CAAERTYSYNEQFF.

This chain uses TRBV24-1 with TRBJ2-1; 10 positions agree with TRBD2. The CDR3 extends over 15 amino acids. V shed 4 bases and J 8 bases; nucleotides not matched to a gene: 7. Germline V CDR1 and CDR2: KGHDR, SFDVKD. In DNA form, the CDR3 reads TGTGCCACCAGTGACCCTAGCGGGAGTAACGATGAGCAGTTCTTC. It specifies CATSDPSGSNDEQFF.

This clonotype occurred many times. The V and J genes are TRBV2 and TRBJ2-2; D unresolved. V was clipped by 7 bases and J by 6 bases, with 6 bases between them. The germline gives CDR1 SNHLY, CDR2 FYNNEI. There are 11 residues in the CDR3. The DNA of the CDR3 is TGTGCCAGCACTCAGGCCGGGGAGCTGTTTTTT. Translating gives CASTQAGELFF. Supplemented by reference TRBV2 and TRBJ2-2, the full variable domain reads EPEVTQTPSHQVTQMGQEVILRCVPISNHLYFYWYRQILGQKVEFLVSFYNNEISEKSEIFDDQFSVERPDGSNFTLKIRSTKLEDSAMYFCASTQAGELFFGEGSRLTVL.

This clonotype was recorded a few times. The rearrangement joins TRBV7-2 to TRBJ2-7; 7 bases are shared with TRBD2. The CDR3 consists of 14 residues. The J segment lost 2 bases and the V segment lost 6 bases, leaving 7 bases of the junction unmatched. Germline V lookup: CDR1 SGHTA, CDR2 FQGNSA. In DNA form, the CDR3 reads TGTGCCAGCAGACGAGACCGGGGGGCCTACGAGCAGTACTTC. This codes for CASRRDRGAYEQYF.

This clonotype was seen more than once but under ten times. The rearrangement uses TRBV9 and TRBJ2-7, with no clear D. Trimming stripped 0 bases from V and 3 bases from J, with 13 bases between. The length of the CDR3 is 15 residues. Germline V lookup: CDR1 SGDLS, CDR2 YYNGEE. The CDR3 sequence: CASSVAGSRDYEQYF. For the CDR3, the DNA is TGTGCCAGCAGCGTAGCCGGGTCCCGTGACTACGAGCAGTACTTC. Drawing the rest from reference TRBV9 and TRBJ2-7, the complete variable domain is DSGVTQTPKHLITATGQRVTLRCSPRSGDLSVYWYQQSLDQGLQFLIQYYNGEERAKGNILERFSAQQFPDLHSELNLSSLELGDSALYFCASSVAGSRDYEQYFGPGTRLTVT.

This clonotype was seen more than once but under ten times. The chain has TRBV4-3 and TRBJ2-3; tentative D call: TRBD1 (7 bases). The CDR3 length is 14 residues. CDR1 LGHNA and CDR2 YSLEER come from the germline V gene. Trimming removed 4 bases at V and 3 bases at J, with 11 bases between. CDR3 DNA sequence: TGCGCCAGCAGCCGCGGGACAGTAACAGATACGCAGTATTTT. Protein: CASSRGTVTDTQYF.